A single sample is the source of the 21 T cell receptor beta chains below, sequenced in a study of molecular identifiers for immune sequencing clone quantification. TCRdb re-called the PCR reads through MiXCR, storing one row per CDR3 protein. The table lists about half a million distinct CDR3 sequences, under 30% of them singletons. Sample: naive CD8+ T cells from blood, with Jurkat cell RNA spiked in. The subset here: FACS-sorted CD8+CD4-CCR7+CD45RA+ naive T cells. Every receptor here comes from a human donor in good health. Some libraries in this study had Jurkat cell RNA spiked in.

As regards this clonotype: A much larger clone lies one base from this, so it may be a read error. CDR3 nucleotides: TGTGCCAGCAGTTTAATGAGAGAAAGCAGTCAGCCCCAGCATTTT. This gives the protein CASSLMRESSQPQHF. The chain couples TRBV12-3 or TRBV12-4 to TRBJ1-5; D unclear. The CDR3 is made up of 15 amino acids.

The table lists this clonotype with a few counts. The chain uses TRBV5-6 and TRBJ2-3, with D unresolved. V lost 0 bases to trimming and J lost 1 base, with 12 bases between them. The germline gives CDR1 SGHDT, CDR2 YYEEEE. The CDR3 loop spans 16 amino acids. Here the CDR3 reads CASSLGDAAGTDTQYF. The CDR3 DNA reads as TGTGCCAGCAGCTTGGGTGACGCAGCTGGCACAGATACGCAGTATTTT.

This clonotype showed up just a few times. The genes are TRBV4-3 and TRBJ2-7; 11 bases are a match to TRBD2. Trimming cost V 0 bases and J 4 bases; bases outside gene matches: 5. CDR1 is LGHNA, CDR2 YSLEER, per germline. The CDR3 is made up of 16 amino acids. CDR3 bases: TGCGCCAGCAGCCAAGATTCGGCTAGCGGGGGGTACGAGCAGTACTTC. Its translation: CASSQDSASGGYEQYF.

In this sample, this clonotype turned up a few times. This sequence joins TRBV9 and TRBJ2-3; D possibly corresponds to TRBD2 (5 bases). From germline, CDR1 is SGDLS and CDR2 YYNGEE. This CDR3 spans 18 amino acids. V was trimmed by 0 bases and J by 2 bases, leaving 19 bases between them. DNA of the CDR3: TGTGCCAGCAGCGTAGTTCGGGGTGACGAGATGGTCACAGATACGCAGTATTTT. Translated: CASSVVRGDEMVTDTQYF.

This clonotype was picked up many times. This chain links TRBV15 with TRBJ1-2; unclear D gene. The V and J ends lost 0 bases and 4 bases respectively, with 12 bases between them. Germline CDR1 LNHNV, CDR2 YYDKDF (reference sequence). The CDR3 has 15 residues. The CDR3 nucleotides read TGTGCCACCAGCAGAGATAATCGAGGCCCCTATGGCTACACCTTC. Translated, it gives CATSRDNRGPYGYTF.

The V call is TRBV28, the J call TRBJ2-7; tentatively, D is TRBD1 or TRBD2 (5 bases each). The CDR3 has 13 amino acids. V lost 6 bases and J 8 bases, leaving 17 bases between the germline ends. The germline V gene has CDR1 MDHEN and CDR2 SYDVKM. CDR3 in DNA: TGTGCCAGCAGCCTCGGTGCAGGGACGAAGCAGTACTTC. Amino acid sequence: CASSLGAGTKQYF.

This clonotype was seen more than once but under ten times. The V and J genes are TRBV20-1 and TRBJ2-3, with D tentatively TRBD1 or TRBD2 (5 bases each). Per germline, CDR1 DFQATT and CDR2 SNEGSKA (reference sequence). With 3 bases removed from V and 6 bases from J, the gap between germline ends came to 13 bases. The CDR3 is 13 amino acids. The CDR3 DNA follows: TGCAGTGCTAGGCTGGACGGGACGGATACGCAGTATTTT. Amino acids: CSARLDGTDTQYF.

A word on this clonotype: One junction end does not reproduce the germline sequence, and a read error may be involved. The chain carries TRBV12-3 or TRBV12-4 and TRBJ1-5; no firm D call. The CDR3 is 12 amino acids. DNA of the CDR3: TGTGTCAGCAGTTTAGCGTTCCGTACCCAGCATTTT. Translated: CVSSLAFRTQHF.

This clonotype has ten or more counts. The gene calls are TRBV6-5 and TRBJ2-1; TRBD2 agrees at 7 bases. CDR3 length: 15 amino acids. CDR1 MNHEY and CDR2 SVGAGI come from the germline V gene. The V and J ends lost 0 bases and 7 bases, in that order; junction bases with no gene match: 6. This chain's CDR3 is CASSYSTTAGNEQFF. CDR3 sequence (DNA): TGTGCCAGCAGTTACTCGACCACAGCGGGGAATGAGCAGTTCTTC.

The chain couples TRBV11-2 to TRBJ2-3, with TRBD2 matching over 9 bases. Germline CDR1 SGHAT, CDR2 FQNNGV. The CDR3 has 16 residues. J gave up 5 bases and V 2 bases, and 8 bases lay outside the gene matches. The CDR3 reads CASSLHAGGLGDTQYF. The CDR3, as DNA: TGTGCCAGCAGCTTACACGCGGGGGGGCTTGGAGATACGCAGTATTTT.

The chain is built from TRBV30 and TRBJ1-5, with D unclear. The CDR3 sequence is 13 residues long. Deletions cut 2 bases from V and 6 bases from J, with 11 bases between. The germline V gene has CDR1 GTSNPN and CDR2 SVGIG (reference sequence). CDR3 nucleotides: TGTGCCTGGAGTACAGATGGGCGTCAGCCCCAGCATTTT. As protein: CAWSTDGRQPQHF.

This clonotype showed up just a few times. The gene calls are TRBV29-1 and TRBJ2-1; perhaps D is TRBD1 or TRBD2 (5 bases each). This CDR3 spans 14 amino acids. The V end was cut by 3 bases, the J end by 7 bases, with 16 bases between. CDR1 and CDR2 (germline): SQVTM, ANQGSEA. The CDR3 coding sequence is TGCAGCGTTGATTCGCTGGAGTGGGGGAATGAGCAGTTCTTC. This encodes CSVDSLEWGNEQFF.

This clonotype was detected a few times. Being one base from a much bigger clone, this may be a read error. The gene calls are TRBV29-1 and TRBJ1-1; 7 nucleotides align to TRBD1. The CDR3 sequence is 12 residues long. Unmatched junction bases numbered 3, after V lost 8 bases and J lost 0 bases. Germline CDR1 reads SQVTM; CDR2 reads ANQGSEA. CDR3 sequence (DNA): TGCAGCTTTGGGACAGTGAACACTGAAGCTTTCTTT. As protein: CSFGTVNTEAFF.

This clonotype was picked up a small number of times. The V gene is TRBV29-1, the J gene TRBJ2-7; 8 bases map to TRBD1. With 4 bases clipped from V and 3 bases from J, the junction kept 5 bases outside the gene matches. This CDR3 has 13 amino acids. Germline lookup yields CDR1 SQVTM and CDR2 ANQGSEA. The CDR3 reads CSVGLDRGYEQYF. CDR3 coding DNA: TGCAGCGTTGGACTTGACAGGGGCTACGAGCAGTACTTC.

This clonotype has just a few counts. V and J are TRBV14 and TRBJ2-5, with 7 bases fitting TRBD2. The junction had 6 bases not matched to a gene; V was cut back by 4 bases and J by 1 base. Germline lookup yields CDR1 SGHDN and CDR2 FVKESK. The CDR3 has 15 residues. The CDR3 reads CASSLGTTFQETQYF. For the CDR3, the DNA is TGTGCCAGCAGCCTTGGGACTACGTTCCAAGAGACCCAGTACTTC.

The chain combines TRBV24-1 with TRBJ2-1; TRBD2 agrees at 13 bases. The trim removed 3 bases at V and 2 bases at J, leaving 0 bases unmatched. The CDR3 length is 16 residues. Germline loops: CDR1 KGHDR, CDR2 SFDVKD. DNA for the CDR3: TGTGCCACCAGTGATGGGACTAGCGGGGCCTACAATGAGCAGTTCTTC. Amino acid sequence: CATSDGTSGAYNEQFF.

The J gene is TRBJ2-7, the V gene TRBV7-2; D might be TRBD1 (6 bases). V lost 5 bases and J 2 bases, leaving 13 bases between the germline ends. Germline V lookup: CDR1 SGHTA, CDR2 FQGNSA. This CDR3 has 14 residues. The CDR3 spells CASSNRDTPYEQYF. In DNA, the CDR3 is TGTGCCAGCAGCAACCGGGACACCCCCTACGAGCAGTACTTC.

This clonotype was seen many times. The chain has TRBV9 and TRBJ2-3; 9 bases agree with TRBD2. Germline V gives CDR1 SGDLS, CDR2 YYNGEE. The CDR3 runs 16 residues. J was trimmed by 0 bases and V by 0 bases; bases with no gene match: 2. The CDR3 nucleotides are TGTGCCAGCAGCGTAGCCACTAGCGGGAGCACAGATACGCAGTATTTT. Amino acids: CASSVATSGSTDTQYF.

The chain carries TRBV6-2 or TRBV6-3 and TRBJ2-7, with 8 positions matching TRBD1. The length of the CDR3 is 17 residues. Per germline, CDR1 MNHEY and CDR2 SVGEGT. Germline trimming cut 4 bases from V and 4 bases from J; bases unmatched to any gene: 15. The CDR3 spells CASSSPGSRTGSYEQYF. In nucleotides, the CDR3 is TGTGCCAGCAGTTCCCCGGGGTCAAGGACAGGGTCGTACGAGCAGTACTTC.

This clonotype has a handful of counts. The CDR3 protein is CAISEDLRQETQYF. CDR3 nucleotide sequence: TGTGCCATCAGTGAGGATCTCAGGCAAGAGACCCAGTACTTC. The J gene is TRBJ2-5, the V gene TRBV10-3; D gene unclear. V was cut by 2 bases and J by 2 bases, with 9 bases left in between. Germline V gene sequence: CDR1 ENHRY, CDR2 SYGVKD. The CDR3 is 14 amino acids.

This clonotype was detected many times. The chain combines TRBV6-1 with TRBJ2-7; D is unresolved. Germline loops: CDR1 MNHNS, CDR2 SASEGT. The germline V and J ends were trimmed by 6 bases and 3 bases, with 9 bases remaining between them. This CDR3 contains 12 residues. The CDR3 nucleotides read TGTGCCAGCAGGACTGCGAGCTACGAGCAGTACTTC. Protein product: CASRTASYEQYF.